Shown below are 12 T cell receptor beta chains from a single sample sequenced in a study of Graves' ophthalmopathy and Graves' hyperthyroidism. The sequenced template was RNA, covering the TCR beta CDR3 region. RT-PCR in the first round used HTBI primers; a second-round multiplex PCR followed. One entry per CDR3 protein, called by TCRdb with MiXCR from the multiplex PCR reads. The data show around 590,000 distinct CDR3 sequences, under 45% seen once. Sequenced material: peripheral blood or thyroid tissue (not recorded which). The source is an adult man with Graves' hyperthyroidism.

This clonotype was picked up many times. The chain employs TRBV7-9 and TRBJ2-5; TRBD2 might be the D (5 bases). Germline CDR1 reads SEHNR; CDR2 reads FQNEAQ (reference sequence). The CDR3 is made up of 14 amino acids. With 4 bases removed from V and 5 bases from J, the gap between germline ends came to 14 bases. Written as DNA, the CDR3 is TGTGCCAGCAGCTGGTATGGGAGTTTGGAGACCCAGTACTTC. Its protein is CASSWYGSLETQYF.

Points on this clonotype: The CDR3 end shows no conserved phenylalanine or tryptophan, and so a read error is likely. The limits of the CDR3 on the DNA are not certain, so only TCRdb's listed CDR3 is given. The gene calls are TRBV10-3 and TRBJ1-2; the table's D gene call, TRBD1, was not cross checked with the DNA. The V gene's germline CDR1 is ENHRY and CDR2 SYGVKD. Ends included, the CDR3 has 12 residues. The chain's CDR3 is CASTGTAYGNTS.

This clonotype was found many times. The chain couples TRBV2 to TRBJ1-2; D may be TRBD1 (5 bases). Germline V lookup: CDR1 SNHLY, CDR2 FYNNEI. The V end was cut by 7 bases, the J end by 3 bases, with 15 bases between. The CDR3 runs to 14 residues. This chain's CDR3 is CASTSGGNHYGYTF. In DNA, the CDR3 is TGTGCCAGCACGAGCGGGGGAAATCACTATGGCTACACCTTC. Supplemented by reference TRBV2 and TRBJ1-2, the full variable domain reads EPEVTQTPSHQVTQMGQEVILRCVPISNHLYFYWYRQILGQKVEFLVSFYNNEISEKSEIFDDQFSVERPDGSNFTLKIRSTKLEDSAMYFCASTSGGNHYGYTFGSGTRLTVV.

Here the CDR3 DNA reads TGTGCCAGCAGTTTGAAACTGGGGACAGTCTATGGCTACACCTTC. Protein sequence: CASSLKLGTVYGYTF. The chain employs TRBV6-1 and TRBJ1-2, with 7 bases that match TRBD1. Trimming removed 5 bases from V and 4 bases from J; junction bases left unmatched: 10. Per germline, CDR1 MNHNS and CDR2 SASEGT. The CDR3 is 15 residues long.

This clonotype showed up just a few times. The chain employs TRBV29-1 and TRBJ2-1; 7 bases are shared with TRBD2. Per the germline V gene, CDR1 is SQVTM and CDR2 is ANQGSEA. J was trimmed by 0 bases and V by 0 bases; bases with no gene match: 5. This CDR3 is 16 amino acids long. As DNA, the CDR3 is TGCAGCGTTGAAGAGGGTCGCGGGAGCTCCTACAATGAGCAGTTCTTC. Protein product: CSVEEGRGSSYNEQFF.

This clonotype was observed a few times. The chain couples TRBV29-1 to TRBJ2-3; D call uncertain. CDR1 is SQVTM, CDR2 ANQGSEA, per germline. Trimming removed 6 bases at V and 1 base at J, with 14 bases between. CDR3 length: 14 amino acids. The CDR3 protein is CSVGTSPGTDTQYF. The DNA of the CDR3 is TGCAGCGTGGGTACATCTCCAGGCACAGATACGCAGTATTTT.

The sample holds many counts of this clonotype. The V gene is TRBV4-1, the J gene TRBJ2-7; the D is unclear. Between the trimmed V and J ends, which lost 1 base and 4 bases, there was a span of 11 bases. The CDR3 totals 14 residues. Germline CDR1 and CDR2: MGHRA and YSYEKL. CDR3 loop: CASSQVVRRYEQYF. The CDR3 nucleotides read TGCGCCAGCAGCCAAGTTGTACGGAGATACGAGCAGTACTTC.

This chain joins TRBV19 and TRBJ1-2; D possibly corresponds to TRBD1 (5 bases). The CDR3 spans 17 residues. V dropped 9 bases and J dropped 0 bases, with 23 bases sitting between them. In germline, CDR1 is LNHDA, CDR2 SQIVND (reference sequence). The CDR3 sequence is CARSTGTYNRANYGYTF. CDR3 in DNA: TGTGCCAGATCAACGGGGACCTACAATAGAGCTAACTATGGCTACACCTTC.

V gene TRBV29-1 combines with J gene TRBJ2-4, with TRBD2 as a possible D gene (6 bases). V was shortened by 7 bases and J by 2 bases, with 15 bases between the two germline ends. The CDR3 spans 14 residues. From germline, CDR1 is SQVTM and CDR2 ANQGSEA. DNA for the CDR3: TGCAGCGCGCTAGCGTCACGGACCAAAAACATTCAGTACTTC. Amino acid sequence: CSALASRTKNIQYF.

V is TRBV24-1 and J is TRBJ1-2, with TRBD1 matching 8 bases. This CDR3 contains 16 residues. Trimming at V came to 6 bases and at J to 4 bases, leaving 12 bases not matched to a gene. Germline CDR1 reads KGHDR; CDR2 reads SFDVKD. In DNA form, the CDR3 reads TGTGCCACCAGTCGGGCAGGGGGCCATCGGGGCTATGGCTACACCTTC. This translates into CATSRAGGHRGYGYTF.

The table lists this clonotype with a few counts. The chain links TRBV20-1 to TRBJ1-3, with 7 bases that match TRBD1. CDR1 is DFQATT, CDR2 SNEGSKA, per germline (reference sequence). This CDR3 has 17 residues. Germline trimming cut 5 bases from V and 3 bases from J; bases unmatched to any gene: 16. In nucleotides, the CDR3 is TGCAGTGCTCGACGTATAAGACAGGGAACAGGTGGAAACACCATATATTTT. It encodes CSARRIRQGTGGNTIYF.

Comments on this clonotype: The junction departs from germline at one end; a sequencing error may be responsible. CDR3 loop: CTSSLAGRYEQYF. The CDR3 nucleotides read TGTACCAGCAGTTTAGCGGGACGCTACGAGCAGTACTTC. J is TRBJ2-7 and V is TRBV6-6; 8 bases are a match to TRBD2. CDR3 length equals 13 residues. Germline values: CDR1 MNHNY, CDR2 SVGAGI (reference sequence).